Shown below are 8 T cell receptor beta chains from a single sample sequenced in a study of T-cell reconstitution after alpha-beta-depleted transplantation in children. As it was prepared, the TCRbeta library received unique molecular identifiers. TCRdb re-derived calls from the PCR reads in MiXCR, one entry per CDR3 protein. The sample shows about 360,000 distinct CDR3 sequences, about 14% of them seen only once. The source material was PBMCs, sampled from the stem cell graft. The receptors originated from a human donor who donated a stem cell graft to a child with Fanconi anemia.

This clonotype was detected a few times. The CDR3 spells CASSLFPTPGQGKFRNAFF. Written as DNA, the CDR3 is TGTGCCAGCAGCTTGTTCCCTACGCCGGGACAGGGGAAATTTCGGAACGCTTTCTTT. This chain uses TRBV5-4 with TRBJ1-1; 10 bases line up with TRBD1. This CDR3 region has 19 residues. Losses at the gene ends were 1 base for V and 11 bases for J; bases not matched to a gene: 23. In germline, CDR1 is SGHNT, CDR2 YYREEE (reference sequence).

This clonotype has more than one count but fewer than ten. The chain is built from TRBV7-9 and TRBJ2-5, with D perhaps assigned TRBD1 or TRBD2 (5 bases each). The V gene lost 1 base and the J gene lost 4 bases, with 13 bases spanning the gap. Germline V gene lookup returns CDR1 SEHNR and CDR2 FQNEAQ (reference sequence). This CDR3 comprises 15 residues. CDR3 protein: CASSLGDLGRETQYF. CDR3 bases: TGTGCCAGCAGCTTAGGGGACCTGGGGAGAGAGACCCAGTACTTC.

This clonotype came up a few times. This chain joins TRBV20-1 and TRBJ1-1; 8 nucleotides line up with TRBD1. Per germline, CDR1 DFQATT and CDR2 SNEGSKA (reference sequence). There are 15 residues in the CDR3. The J segment lost 2 bases and the V segment lost 2 bases, leaving 7 bases of the junction unmatched. The CDR3 nucleotides read TGCAGTGCTAGAAAACAGGGGGGGGCTAACACTGAAGCTTTCTTT. Residues: CSARKQGGANTEAFF.

The genes are TRBV7-2 and TRBJ1-5; TRBD1 matches 9 bases. Germline-derived CDR1 and CDR2 are SGHTA and FQGNSA. The CDR3 covers 15 residues. V gave up 4 bases and J gave up 6 bases; unmatched junction bases: 7. CDR3 region: CASSSVTGGGQPQHF. As DNA, the CDR3 is TGTGCCAGCAGCTCGGTAACAGGGGGCGGTCAGCCCCAGCATTTT.

The rearrangement uses TRBV6-2 or TRBV6-3 and TRBJ2-3; 10 bases agree with TRBD2. The CDR3 loop spans 18 amino acids. Germline CDR1 and CDR2: MNHEY and SVGEGT. With V trimmed by 6 bases and J by 1 base, 13 bases remained unmatched. The CDR3 here is CASRPIPTSGARTDTQYF. The CDR3 DNA reads as TGTGCCAGCAGACCTATCCCCACTAGCGGGGCACGCACAGATACGCAGTATTTT.

For this clonotype: Here the CDR3 omits its conserved ending phenylalanine or tryptophan, so a read error is the likely source. V gene TRBV10-3 combines with J gene TRBJ1-1, with a weak D call TRBD1 (5 bases). V was shortened by 2 bases and J by 3 bases, with 16 bases between the two germline ends. The CDR3 spans 16 residues. Germline V gene sequence: CDR1 ENHRY, CDR2 SYGVKD. The CDR3 here is CAISEVAEGMDTEAFY. CDR3 sequence (DNA): TGTGCCATCAGTGAGGTGGCGGAGGGGATGGACACTGAAGCTTTCTAT.

The chain carries TRBV7-9 and TRBJ1-1, with a weak D call TRBD1 (5 bases). The CDR3 is made up of 16 amino acids. From germline, CDR1 is SEHNR and CDR2 FQNEAQ (reference sequence). Trimming took off 5 bases at V and 2 bases at J, with 18 bases between the two ends. CDR3 amino acids: CASSLEQGVGNTEAFF. The CDR3 region has the DNA TGTGCCAGCAGCCTAGAGCAGGGAGTAGGCAACACTGAAGCTTTCTTT.

This clonotype was seen more than once but under ten times. This chain uses TRBV28 with TRBJ1-2, with TRBD1 matching over 9 bases. Losses at the gene ends were 5 bases for V and 3 bases for J; bases not matched to a gene: 13. The germline CDR1 and CDR2 sequences are MDHEN and SYDVKM. The CDR3 contains 17 residues. In DNA form, the CDR3 reads TGTGCCAGCAGTCCAGGGGGGTTCGGGACAGGGTACTATGGCTACACCTTC. This sequence encodes CASSPGGFGTGYYGYTF.